This TCR beta chain was sequenced during a study of T cell changes during pregnancy in multiple sclerosis. V gave up 6 bases and J gave up 4 bases; unmatched junction bases: 1. Germline-derived CDR1 and CDR2 are SQVTM and ANQGSEA. This CDR3 spans 12 amino acids. The data were produced by immunoSEQ multiplex PCR, yet TCRdb's version contains in-frame clones alone and is incomplete. In the table there are roughly 88,000 clones, about 92% of which are singletons. The material sequenced was peripheral blood, taken in the first trimester of pregnancy. The TCR originated in a female donor with multiple sclerosis, enrolled in a pregnancy study. This chain uses TRBV29-1 with TRBJ2-2; 8 positions agree with TRBD1. The CDR3 nucleotides read TGCAGCGTCACAGGGGGCACCGGGGAGCTGTTTTTT. Its protein is CSVTGGTGELFF.